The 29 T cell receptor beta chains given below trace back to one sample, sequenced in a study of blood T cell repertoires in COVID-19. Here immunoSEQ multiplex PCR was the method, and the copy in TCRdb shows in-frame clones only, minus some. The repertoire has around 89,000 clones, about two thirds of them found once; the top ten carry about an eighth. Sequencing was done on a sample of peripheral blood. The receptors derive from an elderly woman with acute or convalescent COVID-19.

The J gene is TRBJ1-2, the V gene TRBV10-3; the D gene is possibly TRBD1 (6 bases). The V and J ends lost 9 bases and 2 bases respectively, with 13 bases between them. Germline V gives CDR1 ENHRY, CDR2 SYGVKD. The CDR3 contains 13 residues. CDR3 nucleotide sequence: TGTGCCATTAGATTACAGGGCAACTATGGCTACACCTTC. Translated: CAIRLQGNYGYTF.

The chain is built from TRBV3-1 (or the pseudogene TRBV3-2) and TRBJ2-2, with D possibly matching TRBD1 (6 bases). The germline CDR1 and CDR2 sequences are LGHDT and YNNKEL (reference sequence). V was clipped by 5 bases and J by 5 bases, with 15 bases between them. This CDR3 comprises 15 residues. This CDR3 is CASSFGWGRTGELFF. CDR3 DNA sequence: TGTGCCAGCAGCTTCGGGTGGGGGCGAACCGGGGAGCTGTTTTTT.

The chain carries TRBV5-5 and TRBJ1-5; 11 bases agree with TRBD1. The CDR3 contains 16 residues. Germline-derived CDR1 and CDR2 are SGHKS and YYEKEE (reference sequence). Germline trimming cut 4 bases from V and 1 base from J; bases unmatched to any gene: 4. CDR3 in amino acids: CASSARDRGSNQPQHF. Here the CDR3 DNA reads TGTGCCAGCAGCGCCAGGGACAGGGGGAGCAATCAGCCCCAGCATTTT.

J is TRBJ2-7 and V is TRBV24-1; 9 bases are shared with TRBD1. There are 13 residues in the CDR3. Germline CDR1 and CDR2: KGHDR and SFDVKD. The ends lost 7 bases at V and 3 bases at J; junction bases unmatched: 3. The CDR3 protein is CATSAGQGYEQYF. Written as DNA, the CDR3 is TGTGCCACCAGCGCGGGACAGGGCTACGAGCAGTACTTC.

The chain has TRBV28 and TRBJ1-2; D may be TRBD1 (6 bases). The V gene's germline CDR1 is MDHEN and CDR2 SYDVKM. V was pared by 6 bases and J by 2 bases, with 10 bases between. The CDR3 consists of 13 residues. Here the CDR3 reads CASRMDRNYGYTF. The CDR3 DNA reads TGTGCCAGCAGGATGGACAGAAACTATGGCTACACCTTC.

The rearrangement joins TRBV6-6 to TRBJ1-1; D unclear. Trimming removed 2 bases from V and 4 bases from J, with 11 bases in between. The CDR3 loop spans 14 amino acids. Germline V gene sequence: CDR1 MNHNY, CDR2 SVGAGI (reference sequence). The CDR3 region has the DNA TGTGCCAGCAGTTACAGGGAGGGAAGCACTGAAGCTTTCTTT. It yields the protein CASSYREGSTEAFF.

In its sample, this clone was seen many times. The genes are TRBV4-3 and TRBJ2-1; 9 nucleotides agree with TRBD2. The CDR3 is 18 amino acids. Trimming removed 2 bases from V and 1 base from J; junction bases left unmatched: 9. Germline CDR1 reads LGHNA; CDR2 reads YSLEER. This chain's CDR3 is CASSQPGGGGGSYNEQFF. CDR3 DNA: TGCGCCAGCAGCCAACCCGGCGGGGGGGGCGGGTCCTACAATGAGCAGTTCTTC.

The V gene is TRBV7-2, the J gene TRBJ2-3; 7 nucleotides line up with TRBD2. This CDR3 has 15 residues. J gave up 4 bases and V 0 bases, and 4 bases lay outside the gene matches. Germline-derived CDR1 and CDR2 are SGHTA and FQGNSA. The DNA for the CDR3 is TGTGCCAGCAGCTTAGCGCCGGGGAGGGCAGATACGCAGTATTTT. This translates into CASSLAPGRADTQYF.

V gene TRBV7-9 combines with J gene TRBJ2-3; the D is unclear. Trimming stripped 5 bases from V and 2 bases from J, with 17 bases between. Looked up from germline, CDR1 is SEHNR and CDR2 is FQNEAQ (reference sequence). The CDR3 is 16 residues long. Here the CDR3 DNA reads TGTGCCAGCAGCCCCCGCCGAGGCCCTGCCACAGATACGCAGTATTTT. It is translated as CASSPRRGPATDTQYF.

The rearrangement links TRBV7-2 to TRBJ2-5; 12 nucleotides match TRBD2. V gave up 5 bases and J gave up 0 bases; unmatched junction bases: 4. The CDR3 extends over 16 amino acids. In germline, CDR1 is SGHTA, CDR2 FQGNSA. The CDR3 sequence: CASSLGTSGYQETQYF. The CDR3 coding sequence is TGTGCCAGCAGCCTCGGGACTAGCGGGTACCAAGAGACCCAGTACTTC.

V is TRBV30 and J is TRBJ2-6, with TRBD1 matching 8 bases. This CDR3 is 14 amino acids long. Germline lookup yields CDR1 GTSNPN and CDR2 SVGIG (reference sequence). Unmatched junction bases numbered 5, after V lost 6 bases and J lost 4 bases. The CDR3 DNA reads TGTGCCTGTAGGACAGGGACCGGGGCCAACGTCCTGACTTTC. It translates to CACRTGTGANVLTF.

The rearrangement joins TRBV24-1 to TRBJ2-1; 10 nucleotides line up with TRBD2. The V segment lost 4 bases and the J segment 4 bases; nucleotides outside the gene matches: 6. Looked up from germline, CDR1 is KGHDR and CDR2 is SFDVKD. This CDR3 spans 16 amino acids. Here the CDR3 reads CATSDSLAGEYNEQFF. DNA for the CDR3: TGTGCCACCAGTGACTCCCTAGCGGGGGAGTACAATGAGCAGTTCTTC.

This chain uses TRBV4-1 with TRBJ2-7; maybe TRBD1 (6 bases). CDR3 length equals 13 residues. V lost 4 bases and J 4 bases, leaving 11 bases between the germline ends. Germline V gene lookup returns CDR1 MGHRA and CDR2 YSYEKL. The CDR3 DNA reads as TGCGCCAGCAGCCGGACAGCTGATTACGAGCAGTACTTC. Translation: CASSRTADYEQYF.

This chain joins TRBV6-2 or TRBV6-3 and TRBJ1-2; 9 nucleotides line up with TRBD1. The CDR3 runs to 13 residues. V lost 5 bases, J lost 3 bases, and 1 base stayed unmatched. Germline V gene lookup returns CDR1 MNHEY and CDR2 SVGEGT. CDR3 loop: CASSRQGDYGYTF. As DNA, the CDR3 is TGTGCCAGCAGTCGACAGGGGGACTATGGCTACACCTTC.

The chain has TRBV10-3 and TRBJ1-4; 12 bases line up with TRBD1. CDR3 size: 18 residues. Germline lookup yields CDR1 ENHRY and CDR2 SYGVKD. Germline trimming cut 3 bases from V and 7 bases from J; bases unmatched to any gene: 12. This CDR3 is CAISDKGGTGGAGEKLFF. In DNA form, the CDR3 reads TGTGCCATCAGTGATAAAGGTGGGACAGGGGGCGCCGGTGAAAAACTGTTTTTT.

Here the CDR3 DNA reads TGTGCCAGCAGTCGAGGAGGGAACACTGAAGCTTTCTTT. It codes for CASSRGGNTEAFF. V and J are TRBV6-5 and TRBJ1-1; D is uncertain. V gave up 5 bases and J gave up 1 base, with 8 bases separating them. Germline loops: CDR1 MNHEY, CDR2 SVGAGI. The CDR3 runs 13 residues.

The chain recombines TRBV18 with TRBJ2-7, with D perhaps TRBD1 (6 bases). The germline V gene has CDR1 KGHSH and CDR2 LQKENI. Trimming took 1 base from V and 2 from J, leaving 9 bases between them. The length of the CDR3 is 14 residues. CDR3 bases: TGTGCCAGCTCACCACAGGGGGACGCCTACGAGCAGTACTTC. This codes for CASSPQGDAYEQYF.

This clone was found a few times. The CDR3 here is CASSPVDRGEQFF. In nucleotides, the CDR3 is TGTGCCAGCTCACCTGTGGACAGGGGTGAACAGTTCTTC. J is TRBJ2-1 and V is TRBV18, with 9 bases fitting TRBD1. Unmatched junction bases numbered 7, after V lost 3 bases and J lost 13 bases. This CDR3 is 13 amino acids long. The germline V gene encodes CDR1 KGHSH and CDR2 LQKENI.

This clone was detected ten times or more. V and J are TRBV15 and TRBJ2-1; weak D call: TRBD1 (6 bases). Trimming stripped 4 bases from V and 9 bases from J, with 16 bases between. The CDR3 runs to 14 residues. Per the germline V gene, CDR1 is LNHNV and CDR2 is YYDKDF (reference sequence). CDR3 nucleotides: TGTGCCACCAGCACCGCCGGCAGGGGCACTGAGCAGTTCTTC. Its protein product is CATSTAGRGTEQFF.

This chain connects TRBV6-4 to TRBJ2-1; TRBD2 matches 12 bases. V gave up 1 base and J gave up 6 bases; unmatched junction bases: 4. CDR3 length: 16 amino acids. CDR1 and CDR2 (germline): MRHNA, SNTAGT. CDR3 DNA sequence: TGTGCCAGCAGTGACTTCCTAGCGGGGGGGCCCAATGAGCAGTTCTTC. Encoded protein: CASSDFLAGGPNEQFF.

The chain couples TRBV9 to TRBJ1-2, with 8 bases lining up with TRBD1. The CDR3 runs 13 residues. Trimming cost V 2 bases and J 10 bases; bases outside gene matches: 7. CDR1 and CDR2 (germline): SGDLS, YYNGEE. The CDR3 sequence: CASSVQGAGNYTF. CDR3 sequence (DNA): TGTGCCAGCAGCGTCCAGGGGGCGGGTAACTACACCTTC.

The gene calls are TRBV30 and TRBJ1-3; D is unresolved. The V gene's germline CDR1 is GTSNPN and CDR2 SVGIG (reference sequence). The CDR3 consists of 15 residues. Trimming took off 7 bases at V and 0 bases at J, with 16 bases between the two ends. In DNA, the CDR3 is TGTGCCTCTGGGGAGGGATTACTCTCTGGAAACACCATATATTTT. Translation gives CASGEGLLSGNTIYF.

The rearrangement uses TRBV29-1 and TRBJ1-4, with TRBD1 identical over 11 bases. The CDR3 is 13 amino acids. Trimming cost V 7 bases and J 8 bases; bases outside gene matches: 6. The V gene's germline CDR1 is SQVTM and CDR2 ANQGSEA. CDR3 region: CSGGQGAGEKLFF. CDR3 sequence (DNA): TGCAGCGGCGGACAGGGGGCAGGGGAAAAACTGTTTTTT. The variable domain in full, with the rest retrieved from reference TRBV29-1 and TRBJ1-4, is SAVISQKPSRDICQRGTSLTIQCQVDSQVTMMFWYRQQPGQSLTLIATANQGSEATYESGFVIDKFPISRPNLTFSTLTVSNMSPEDSSIYLCSGGQGAGEKLFFGSGTQLSVL.

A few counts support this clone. The CDR3 protein is CASSQDRNQPQHF. Here the CDR3 DNA reads TGTGCCAGCAGCCAAGACAGAAATCAGCCCCAGCATTTT. The chain carries TRBV3-1 (or the pseudogene TRBV3-2) and TRBJ1-5; D unclear. CDR1 is LGHDT and CDR2 is YNNKEL in the germline V gene (reference sequence). Trimming pared 0 bases from V and 4 bases from J, leaving 4 bases between. This CDR3 contains 13 residues.

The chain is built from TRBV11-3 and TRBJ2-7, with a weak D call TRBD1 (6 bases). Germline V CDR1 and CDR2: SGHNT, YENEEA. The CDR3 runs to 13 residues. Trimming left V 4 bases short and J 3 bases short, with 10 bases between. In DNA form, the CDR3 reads TGTGCCAGCAGCTATACACAGGGCTACGAGCAGTACTTC. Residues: CASSYTQGYEQYF.

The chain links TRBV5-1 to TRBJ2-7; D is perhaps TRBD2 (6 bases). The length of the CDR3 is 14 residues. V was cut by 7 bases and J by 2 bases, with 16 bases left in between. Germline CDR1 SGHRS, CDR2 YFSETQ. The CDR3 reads CASAHGGTTYEQYF. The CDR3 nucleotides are TGCGCCAGCGCTCATGGGGGGACGACCTACGAGCAGTACTTC.

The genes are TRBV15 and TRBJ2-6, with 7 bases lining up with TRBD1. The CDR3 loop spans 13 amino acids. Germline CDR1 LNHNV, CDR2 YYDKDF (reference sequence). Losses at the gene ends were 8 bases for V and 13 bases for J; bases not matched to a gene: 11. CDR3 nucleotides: TGTGCCACCCAGGGACAGAACACCGAGGTCCTGACTTTC. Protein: CATQGQNTEVLTF.

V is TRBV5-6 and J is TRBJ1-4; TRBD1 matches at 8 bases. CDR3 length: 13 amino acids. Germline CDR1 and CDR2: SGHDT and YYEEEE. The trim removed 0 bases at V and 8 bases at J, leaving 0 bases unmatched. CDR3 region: CASSLGDREKLFF. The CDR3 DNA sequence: TGTGCCAGCAGCTTGGGGGACAGGGAAAAACTGTTTTTT.

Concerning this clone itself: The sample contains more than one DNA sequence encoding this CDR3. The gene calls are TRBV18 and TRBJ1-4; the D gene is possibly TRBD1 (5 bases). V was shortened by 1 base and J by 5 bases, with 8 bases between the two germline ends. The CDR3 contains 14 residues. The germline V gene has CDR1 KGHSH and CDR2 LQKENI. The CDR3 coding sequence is TGTGCCAGCTCACCACGTCAGGGAAATGAAAAACTGTTTTTT. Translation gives CASSPRQGNEKLFF.